One and the same sample provided the 9 T cell receptor beta chains below, sequenced in a study of blood T cells in healthy people across ages. The use of a sample-barcoded 5' primer and a J-beta primer mix characterized a second PCR of about 7 to 12 cycles. From the 5' RACE reads, TCRdb called clonotypes with MiXCR, one entry per CDR3 protein. Altogether about 640,000 distinct CDR3 sequences are present, about 30% being singletons, with the ten largest covering about 15%. Material for sequencing was blood. These TCRs come from a woman of 80 years or more in good health.

This clonotype was counted ten times or more. The chain uses TRBV20-1 and TRBJ2-1; 8 bases fit TRBD1. With 2 bases clipped from V and 0 bases from J, the junction kept 15 bases outside the gene matches. The CDR3 consists of 19 residues. Germline values: CDR1 DFQATT, CDR2 SNEGSKA (reference sequence). The CDR3 coding sequence is TGCAGTGCTAGAACCGCGGGACAGGCCGGACCCAGCTCCTACAATGAGCAGTTCTTC. Its protein is CSARTAGQAGPSSYNEQFF.

This clonotype showed up many times. The V call is TRBV7-2, the J call TRBJ1-5; 9 bases are a match to TRBD1. The V and J ends lost 1 base and 5 bases, in that order; junction bases with no gene match: 3. CDR1 is SGHTA and CDR2 is FQGNSA in the germline V gene. This CDR3 is built from 15 residues. The DNA for the CDR3 is TGTGCCAGCAGCTTAGGGGACAGGGCGGATCAGCCCCAGCATTTT. It yields the protein CASSLGDRADQPQHF. The full variable domain, in which reference TRBV7-2 and TRBJ1-5 provide the parts outside the CDR3, is GAGVSQSPSNKVTEKGKDVELRCDPISGHTALYWYRQSLGQGLEFLIYFQGNSAPDKSGLPSDRFSAERTGGSVSTLTIQRTQQEDSAVYLCASSLGDRADQPQHFGDGTRLSIL.

This clonotype was seen a few times. Given a much more abundant clone one base away, this may be a read error. DNA of the CDR3: TGTGCCACCACCACTAACTTAATAGGGGTCCGAGGGACCCAGTACTTC. Translated: CATTTNLIGVRGTQYF. The chain employs TRBV24-1 and TRBJ2-5; D is perhaps TRBD1 (5 bases). CDR3 length equals 16 residues. Trimming took off 8 bases at V and 7 bases at J, with 25 bases between the two ends. CDR1 is KGHDR, CDR2 SFDVKD, per germline.

This rearrangement joins TRBV4-3 to TRBJ2-3; D gene unclear. The germline V gene encodes CDR1 LGHNA and CDR2 YSLEER. V was shortened by 0 bases and J by 2 bases, with 6 bases between the two germline ends. The CDR3 consists of 14 residues. CDR3 sequence: CASSQDTLTDTQYF. In DNA form, the CDR3 reads TGCGCCAGCAGCCAAGATACCCTCACAGATACGCAGTATTTT.

As for this clonotype: The junction departs from germline at one end; a sequencing error may be responsible. The V and J genes are TRBV7-8 and TRBJ1-2; D possibly corresponds to TRBD1 (5 bases). This CDR3 contains 14 residues. Germline V gives CDR1 SGHVS, CDR2 FQNEAQ. The CDR3 sequence is CTSSLALGQAGYTF. The CDR3, as DNA: TGTACCAGCAGCTTAGCATTGGGGCAGGCTGGCTACACCTTC.

A word on this clonotype: A much larger clonotype is one base distant, so this may be a read error. This chain joins TRBV25-1 and TRBJ1-4; D gene uncertain. Trimming pared 8 bases from V and 6 bases from J, leaving 16 bases between. CDR3 length: 14 amino acids. The germline V gene encodes CDR1 MGHDK and CDR2 SYGVNS. The DNA for the CDR3 is TGTGCCAGCTCACGCGCGGGAAAGGATGAAAAACTGTTTTTT. It yields the protein CASSRAGKDEKLFF.

The rearrangement uses TRBV2 and TRBJ2-7; D is unresolved. The germline CDR1 and CDR2 sequences are SNHLY and FYNNEI. Trimming removed 9 bases at V and 1 base at J, with 13 bases between. The CDR3 is made up of 13 amino acids. This CDR3 is CASEEFLSYEQYF. The CDR3 region has the DNA TGTGCCAGTGAAGAGTTTCTATCCTACGAGCAGTACTTC.

The chain employs TRBV20-1 and TRBJ2-3; D tentatively reads TRBD1 or TRBD2 (5 bases each). The CDR3 spans 13 residues. Germline V gives CDR1 DFQATT, CDR2 SNEGSKA (reference sequence). Trimming shortened V by 5 bases and J by 6 bases, and 15 bases separated the two germline ends. The chain's CDR3 is CSAERDGSDTQYF. CDR3 nucleotide sequence: TGCAGTGCTGAACGGGACGGCTCTGATACGCAGTATTTT.

This clonotype was seen many times. The CDR3 reads CASSLTMGTDTQYF. The CDR3, as DNA: TGTGCCAGCAGCCTTACAATGGGGACAGATACGCAGTATTTT. J is TRBJ2-3 and V is TRBV4-2; D is uncertain. CDR3 size: 14 residues. V lost 4 bases, J lost 3 bases, and 11 bases lay in between. The germline CDR1 and CDR2 sequences are LGHNA and YNFKEQ.